The entry that follows covers one TCR beta chain sequence. In the source study's methods: Estimated nucleated cell counts came from reference gene primer amplification. Sequencing used immunoSEQ multiplex PCR; TCRdb keeps in-frame clones, though not all of them. For V, J and clone size, that table is used; D and trimming come from the DNA. Among roughly 200,000 clones listed, 88% were seen once. Trimming removed 5 bases at V and 4 bases at J, with 5 bases between. From germline, CDR1 is LGHDT and CDR2 YNNKEL (reference sequence). This CDR3 region has 11 residues. These data are taken from a study of blood T cell repertoires in COVID-19. Looking at the study overall: Samples came from the United States, Italy and Spain, spanning acute and convalescent COVID-19.

V gene TRBV3-1 (or the pseudogene TRBV3-2) combines with J gene TRBJ1-2; D gene unclear. Sample: peripheral blood. The sequence derives from a man between 35 and 55 years old with active or convalescent COVID-19. The CDR3 here is CASSSVYGYTF. The CDR3 coding sequence is TGTGCCAGCAGCTCAGTCTATGGCTACACCTTC.